These 14 T cell receptor beta chains came from one sample sequenced in a study of T-cell reconstitution after alpha-beta-depleted transplantation in children. Preparation of the TCRbeta library used unique molecular identifiers. MiXCR was run by TCRdb on the PCR reads, yielding one entry per CDR3 protein. The sample has 500,000 to 600,000 distinct CDR3 sequences; over 20% are singletons. The sample here was PBMCs, taken before TCRalphabeta/CD19-depleted stem cell transplant. The receptor set was obtained from a boy younger than two with Wiskott-Aldrich syndrome, due to receive a stem cell transplant.

The chain employs TRBV18 and TRBJ2-7; TRBD2 matches 8 bases. Germline trimming cut 0 bases from V and 6 bases from J; bases unmatched to any gene: 7. The CDR3 has 15 amino acids. Germline CDR1 and CDR2: KGHSH and LQKENI. DNA of the CDR3: TGTGCCAGCTCACCACCTTGGAGCGGGAGACTCGAGCAGTACTTC. Translated, it gives CASSPPWSGRLEQYF.

The genes are TRBV15 and TRBJ2-3; D remains unclear. Per the germline V gene, CDR1 is LNHNV and CDR2 is YYDKDF (reference sequence). Trimming pared 1 base from V and 4 bases from J, leaving 15 bases between. The CDR3 contains 16 residues. The CDR3 coding sequence is TGTGCCACCAGCAGAGGACCGAAGGTTCTCCCAGATACGCAGTATTTT. It is translated as CATSRGPKVLPDTQYF.

The chain combines TRBV6-1 with TRBJ2-3, with 10 bases matching TRBD2. Germline values: CDR1 MNHNS, CDR2 SASEGT. The CDR3 contains 15 residues. Trimming at V came to 0 bases and at J to 7 bases, leaving 4 bases not matched to a gene. CDR3 in amino acids: CASSEAALAGNTQYF. For the CDR3, the DNA is TGTGCCAGCAGTGAAGCAGCACTAGCGGGGAATACGCAGTATTTT.

V is TRBV12-3 or TRBV12-4 and J is TRBJ1-5; D is ambiguous. Trimming left V 3 bases short and J 7 bases short, with 7 bases between. CDR3 length: 12 residues. The CDR3, as DNA: TGTGCCAGCAGTTTTTCCGTACAGCCCCAGCATTTT. Its protein product is CASSFSVQPQHF.

J is TRBJ1-6 and V is TRBV13; the D is unclear. V lost 5 bases and J 8 bases, leaving 13 bases between the germline ends. This CDR3 spans 14 amino acids. Per germline, CDR1 PRHDT and CDR2 FYEKMQ (reference sequence). The CDR3 protein is CASSQMTIYSPLHF. The CDR3 DNA follows: TGTGCCAGCAGCCAGATGACAATATATTCACCCCTCCACTTT.

This clonotype appeared a few times. The rearrangement links TRBV10-3 to TRBJ2-5; TRBD2 matches 7 bases. This CDR3 is 13 amino acids long. V shed 6 bases and J 5 bases; nucleotides not matched to a gene: 6. Germline-derived CDR1 and CDR2 are ENHRY and SYGVKD. The CDR3 DNA is TGTGCCATCAGGAGGGAGGGGAGGGAGACCCAGTACTTC. Translation: CAIRREGRETQYF.

This chain joins TRBV27 and TRBJ2-2, with 9 bases lining up with TRBD1. J lost 4 bases, V lost 6 bases, and 6 bases had no gene match. CDR1 is MNHEY, CDR2 SMNVEV, per germline (reference sequence). The CDR3 consists of 15 residues. In DNA, the CDR3 is TGTGCCAGCAGCCGGAAGACAGGGGGCACCGGGGAGCTGTTTTTT. This codes for CASSRKTGGTGELFF.

Only a few counts were recorded for this clonotype. The V and J genes are TRBV15 and TRBJ2-1; 7 bases align to TRBD2. The CDR3 contains 16 residues. Per the germline V gene, CDR1 is LNHNV and CDR2 is YYDKDF (reference sequence). V was pared by 1 base and J by 4 bases, with 7 bases of the junction left unmatched. The CDR3: CATSRVPSGNYNEQFF. The CDR3 region has the DNA TGTGCCACCAGCAGAGTTCCTAGCGGAAATTACAATGAGCAGTTCTTC.

This clonotype was detected many times. The V call is TRBV28, the J call TRBJ2-1, with no clear D. The V gene lost 3 bases and the J gene lost 0 bases, with 12 bases spanning the gap. Germline V gene data show CDR1 as MDHEN and CDR2 as SYDVKM. The CDR3 extends over 16 amino acids. The CDR3 protein is CASSFIWAGSYNEQFF. The CDR3 DNA reads as TGTGCCAGCAGTTTTATATGGGCAGGCTCCTACAATGAGCAGTTCTTC.

This chain uses TRBV6-1 with TRBJ2-2; 7 bases align to TRBD1. The ends lost 7 bases at V and 4 bases at J; junction bases unmatched: 9. The CDR3 contains 15 residues. Germline lookup yields CDR1 MNHNS and CDR2 SASEGT. The chain's CDR3 is CASNRRQGTTGELFF. The CDR3 nucleotides are TGTGCCAGCAACCGACGACAGGGAACCACCGGGGAGCTGTTTTTT.

CDR3 in amino acids: CASSIGTSGAYEQYF. CDR3 nucleotide sequence: TGTGCCAGCAGCATTGGGACTAGCGGGGCCTACGAGCAGTACTTC. The chain is built from TRBV27 and TRBJ2-7, with TRBD2 matching over 13 bases. Germline CDR1 and CDR2: MNHEY and SMNVEV (reference sequence). Losses at the gene ends were 6 bases for V and 2 bases for J; bases not matched to a gene: 4. The length of the CDR3 is 15 residues.

The rearrangement uses TRBV20-1 and TRBJ1-3; no reliable D call. Germline V gives CDR1 DFQATT, CDR2 SNEGSKA (reference sequence). With 6 bases removed from V and 5 bases from J, the gap between germline ends came to 23 bases. The CDR3 contains 16 residues. The DNA for the CDR3 is TGCAGTGCACCTGAAATGATAGGAGGGATGAGAAACACCATATATTTT. Amino acids: CSAPEMIGGMRNTIYF.

Only a few counts were recorded for this clonotype. The chain combines TRBV6-1 with TRBJ1-5; no definite D call. There are 14 residues in the CDR3. Germline V gives CDR1 MNHNS, CDR2 SASEGT. The germline V and J ends were trimmed by 8 bases and 2 bases, with 13 bases remaining between them. This chain's CDR3 is CASDATGGNQPQHF. Written as DNA, the CDR3 is TGTGCCAGCGATGCCACGGGTGGCAATCAGCCCCAGCATTTT.

This clonotype has just a few counts. CDR3 sequence (DNA): TGTGCCAGCAGCTTAGCAACAGGGCGCGGTGAAAAACTGTTTTTT. Translated: CASSLATGRGEKLFF. The chain employs TRBV7-2 and TRBJ1-4, with TRBD1 as a possible D gene (6 bases). Germline CDR1 SGHTA, CDR2 FQGNSA. The ends were cut back, 0 bases at V and 7 bases at J, with 12 bases in the middle. This CDR3 comprises 15 residues. The full variable domain, completed using reference TRBV7-2 and TRBJ1-4, is GAGVSQSPSNKVTEKGKDVELRCDPISGHTALYWYRQSLGQGLEFLIYFQGNSAPDKSGLPSDRFSAERTGGSVSTLTIQRTQQEDSAVYLCASSLATGRGEKLFFGSGTQLSVL.